This TCR beta chain was obtained from a study of T cells in narcolepsy. Germline V CDR1 and CDR2: SGHVS, FQNEAQ. The CDR3 spans 14 residues. Details on this clone: Its antigen remains unknown.

Notes on the study in general: Comparing one patient's CSF and blood CD4+ clonotypes highlighted HCRT- and TRIB2-specific autoreactive clonotypes.

This table comes from immunoSEQ multiplex PCR, and its TCRdb copy is limited to in-frame clones, with some not included. The sample carries 13,000 or so clones, about 88% recorded once. The rearrangement joins TRBV7-8 to TRBJ2-5, with D perhaps matching TRBD1 (6 bases). The better agreement between TRBJ2-7 and the DNA end casts doubt on the J call. The specimen was CD45RA- memory CD4+ T cells from PBMCs. The origin of this receptor is a human donor with narcolepsy. CDR3 nucleotides: TGTGCCAGCAGCTTCGGTGGGACATACTACGAGCAGTACTTC. Its protein product is CASSFGGTYYEQYF.